These 32 T cell receptor beta chains originate from one sample sequenced in a study of cytomegalovirus exposure and HLA in healthy donors. Amplification used 60 Vbeta primers and 13 Jbeta primers. The protocol was immunoSEQ multiplex PCR, while the TCRdb copy is restricted to in-frame clones and leaves out a portion. The sample records 130,000 or so clones, approximately 80% being singletons. Source material: PBMCs. The receptor set was obtained from a woman aged 55-69 years in good health and CMV-seronegative.

This clone is a singleton in its sample. The rearrangement links TRBV5-1 to TRBJ2-1; 7 bases align to TRBD1. The CDR3 has 14 residues. Germline V gene data show CDR1 as SGHRS and CDR2 as YFSETQ. Trimming at V came to 4 bases and at J to 8 bases, leaving 9 bases not matched to a gene. CDR3 in DNA: TGCGCCAGCAGCATGGGGACAGTCGGCGATGAGCAGTTCTTC. Amino acids: CASSMGTVGDEQFF.

The chain employs TRBV5-6 and TRBJ2-5; TRBD1 matches 10 bases. The J call could be wrong; TRBJ2-7 is a better fit for the DNA end. CDR1 and CDR2 (germline): SGHDT, YYEEEE. This CDR3 has 14 amino acids. CDR3 loop: CASRPGQGSYEQYF. The DNA for the CDR3 is TGTGCCAGCAGGCCGGGACAGGGGTCCTACGAGCAGTACTTC.

J is TRBJ1-2 and V is TRBV28; D gene ambiguous. The CDR3 is 15 amino acids. Trimming stripped 3 bases from V and 0 bases from J, with 11 bases between. The germline V gene encodes CDR1 MDHEN and CDR2 SYDVKM. For the CDR3, the DNA is TGTGCCAGCAGTTTGGTCACTGCCTCTAACTATGGCTACACCTTC. Protein product: CASSLVTASNYGYTF.

The chain carries TRBV6-6 and TRBJ2-7; D may be TRBD1 (5 bases). V lost 10 bases, J lost 4 bases, and 17 bases lay in between. This CDR3 has 13 amino acids. Germline lookup yields CDR1 MNHNY and CDR2 SVGAGI (reference sequence). CDR3 loop: CATNKLRAYEQYF. In nucleotides, the CDR3 is TGTGCCACCAACAAACTCAGGGCTTACGAGCAGTACTTC.

This chain links TRBV7-4 with TRBJ2-5, with TRBD1 matching over 12 bases. The assigned J gene may be wrong: the sequence end matches TRBJ2-7 better. Germline values: CDR1 SGHVT, CDR2 SQSDAQ. The CDR3 is 16 residues long. The CDR3, as DNA: TGTGCCAGCAGCTTAGGGGGACAGGGGGCAACCTACGAGCAGTACTTC. This codes for CASSLGGQGATYEQYF.

The V call is TRBV7-9, the J call TRBJ1-5, with D possibly being TRBD1 (5 bases). V was clipped by 5 bases and J by 7 bases, with 18 bases between them. CDR1 is SEHNR, CDR2 FQNEAQ, per germline (reference sequence). This CDR3 is 15 amino acids long. The CDR3 region has the DNA TGTGCCAGCAGCCGGAGTGCAGGGTTGAGCCAGCCCCAGCATTTT. This encodes CASSRSAGLSQPQHF.

This clone was observed a few times. The V and J genes are TRBV28 and TRBJ1-5; the match to TRBD1 covers 9 bases. The germline V gene has CDR1 MDHEN and CDR2 SYDVKM. Unmatched junction bases numbered 10, after V lost 9 bases and J lost 4 bases. This CDR3 contains 15 residues. The CDR3 nucleotides read TGTGCCAGTACTACCGGACAGGGGAAGAATCAGCCCCAGCATTTT. It encodes CASTTGQGKNQPQHF.

The chain combines TRBV6-5 with TRBJ2-1, with 7 bases that match TRBD1. The CDR3 covers 16 residues. The trim removed 2 bases at V and 0 bases at J, leaving 4 bases unmatched. In germline, CDR1 is MNHEY, CDR2 SVGAGI. The CDR3 DNA reads TGTGCCAGCAGTTACGAAGGGGGCCTCTCCTACAATGAGCAGTTCTTC. As protein: CASSYEGGLSYNEQFF.

Points on this clone: This specimen includes other DNA sequences encoding the same CDR3. The CDR3 region is CASSIGGGSTDTQYF. The CDR3 region has the DNA TGTGCCAGTAGTATAGGGGGAGGGTCGACAGATACGCAGTATTTT. The chain has TRBV19 and TRBJ2-3; 7 nucleotides match TRBD2. J was trimmed by 3 bases and V by 1 base; bases with no gene match: 4. CDR1 and CDR2 from the germline V gene are LNHDA and SQIVND (reference sequence). The CDR3 has 15 amino acids.

The chain links TRBV9 to TRBJ1-1; a weak D match, TRBD1 (6 bases). Germline loops: CDR1 SGDLS, CDR2 YYNGEE. V lost 3 bases, J lost 4 bases, and 13 bases lay in between. This CDR3 comprises 14 residues. Here the CDR3 reads CASSAQGVGTEAFF. In DNA form, the CDR3 reads TGTGCCAGCAGCGCACAGGGCGTAGGCACTGAAGCTTTCTTT.

This sequence joins TRBV29-1 and TRBJ1-2, with 7 nucleotides matching TRBD1. The CDR3 sequence is 12 residues long. CDR1 SQVTM and CDR2 ANQGSEA come from the germline V gene. With V trimmed by 6 bases and J by 7 bases, 8 bases remained unmatched. DNA of the CDR3: TGCAGCGTCGTTGAAGGACAGGCTGGCTACACCTTC. Amino acid sequence: CSVVEGQAGYTF.

This rearrangement joins TRBV4-1 to TRBJ2-3; TRBD2 agrees at 10 bases. The CDR3 is 19 amino acids. CDR1 is MGHRA, CDR2 YSYEKL, per germline. Germline trimming cut 6 bases from V and 1 base from J; bases unmatched to any gene: 16. The CDR3 sequence: CASSPSSSGGSVRTDTQYF. In DNA, the CDR3 is TGCGCCAGCAGTCCATCGAGTAGCGGGGGGTCTGTACGCACAGATACGCAGTATTTT.

This clone was seen only a few times. The chain uses TRBV27 and TRBJ2-1, with TRBD2 matching 10 bases. The CDR3 is made up of 15 amino acids. V shed 5 bases and J 5 bases; nucleotides not matched to a gene: 6. The germline V gene has CDR1 MNHEY and CDR2 SMNVEV (reference sequence). As DNA, the CDR3 is TGTGCCAGCAGTGACTCTAGCGGGAGTCACAATGAGCAGTTCTTC. Protein product: CASSDSSGSHNEQFF.

The chain is built from TRBV30 and TRBJ1-4; the D is unclear. The V gene's germline CDR1 is GTSNPN and CDR2 SVGIG (reference sequence). With 3 bases removed from V and 7 bases from J, the gap between germline ends came to 6 bases. The CDR3 covers 11 residues. The CDR3 sequence is CAWSRFEKLFF. CDR3 DNA sequence: TGTGCCTGGAGCAGGTTTGAAAAACTGTTTTTT. Complete variable domain (other parts from reference TRBV30 and TRBJ1-4): SQTIHQWPATLVQPVGSPLSLECTVEGTSNPNLYWYRQAAGRGLQLLFYSVGIGQISSEVPQNLSASRPQDRQFILSSKKLLLSDSGFYLCAWSRFEKLFFGSGTQLSVL.

The rearrangement links TRBV7-3 to TRBJ2-4; D is perhaps TRBD1 (5 bases). The germline V gene encodes CDR1 SGHTA and CDR2 FQGTGA. The CDR3 is 16 amino acids. Trimming took off 2 bases at V and 0 bases at J, with 11 bases between the two ends. The CDR3 DNA reads TGTGCCAGCAGCTTAGGTGGGGCACAAGCCAAAAACATTCAGTACTTC. Translated, it gives CASSLGGAQAKNIQYF.

The genes are TRBV6-6 and TRBJ1-1, with a tentative D call TRBD1 (5 bases). This CDR3 spans 16 amino acids. Looked up from germline, CDR1 is MNHNY and CDR2 is SVGAGI (reference sequence). Trimming took 5 bases from V and 0 from J, leaving 16 bases between them. The chain's CDR3 is CASSPTGARVNTEAFF. CDR3 nucleotides: TGTGCCAGCAGTCCTACTGGGGCCAGGGTGAACACTGAAGCTTTCTTT.

J is TRBJ1-2 and V is TRBV6-5; TRBD1 matches at 8 bases. The CDR3 is 14 amino acids. J was trimmed by 4 bases and V by 7 bases; bases with no gene match: 8. Germline CDR1 is MNHEY and CDR2 is SVGAGI. CDR3 sequence reads: CASTYGDRGYGYTF. The CDR3 DNA is TGTGCCAGCACCTACGGAGACAGGGGCTATGGCTACACCTTC.

The chain couples TRBV15 to TRBJ1-5; 9 bases line up with TRBD1. Germline V gene lookup returns CDR1 LNHNV and CDR2 YYDKDF (reference sequence). Trimming removed 6 bases from V and 6 bases from J; junction bases left unmatched: 6. CDR3 length equals 14 residues. This CDR3 is CATRHGTGPQPQHF. The DNA of the CDR3 is TGTGCCACCAGGCACGGGACAGGGCCTCAGCCCCAGCATTTT.

This chain joins TRBV5-1 and TRBJ2-7; tentatively, D is TRBD2 (5 bases). The germline V gene encodes CDR1 SGHRS and CDR2 YFSETQ. With 2 bases removed from V and 3 bases from J, the gap between germline ends came to 9 bases. The CDR3 totals 13 residues. The CDR3 spells CASSFERLYEQYF. Here the CDR3 DNA reads TGCGCCAGCAGCTTTGAGCGGCTCTACGAGCAGTACTTC.

V usage is TRBV9 and J usage is TRBJ2-3; D might be TRBD1 (5 bases). The CDR3 extends over 14 amino acids. Germline CDR1 is SGDLS and CDR2 is YYNGEE. V was pared by 2 bases and J by 6 bases, with 13 bases between. This CDR3 reads CASSVTRDPDTQYF. Here the CDR3 DNA reads TGTGCCAGCAGCGTCACCAGGGATCCTGATACGCAGTATTTT.

The chain employs TRBV18 and TRBJ2-2; possibly TRBD1 for D (5 bases). CDR1 and CDR2 (germline): KGHSH, LQKENI. This CDR3 comprises 15 residues. Trimming cost V 2 bases and J 0 bases, with 7 bases left between them. The CDR3 nucleotides are TGTGCCAGCTCACCAAGACAGACGAACACCGGGGAGCTGTTTTTT. It yields the protein CASSPRQTNTGELFF.

The rearrangement uses TRBV10-1 and TRBJ1-3; D gene uncertain. Germline lookup yields CDR1 WNHNN and CDR2 SYGVQD (reference sequence). The CDR3 sequence is 14 residues long. The V and J ends lost 3 bases and 0 bases respectively, with 6 bases between them. The CDR3 bases are TGCGCCAGCAGTGACGGGAGCTCTGGAAACACCATATATTTT. Amino acids: CASSDGSSGNTIYF.

The rearrangement uses TRBV4-1 and TRBJ1-5; 12 bases fit TRBD1. This CDR3 comprises 17 residues. V lost 0 bases to trimming and J lost 6 bases; unmatched junction nucleotides: 6. Germline-derived CDR1 and CDR2 are MGHRA and YSYEKL. CDR3 nucleotides: TGCGCCAGCAGCCAAGATCAGGGGACAGGGGGCTTTCAGCCCCAGCATTTT. Translation gives CASSQDQGTGGFQPQHF.

The table lists this clone with a few counts. The chain is built from TRBV19 and TRBJ1-5; tentative D call: TRBD1 (6 bases). Germline V gene data show CDR1 as LNHDA and CDR2 as SQIVND (reference sequence). The ends were cut back, 6 bases at V and 9 bases at J, with 18 bases in the middle. The CDR3 length is 14 residues. The chain's CDR3 is CASSLGGDNPPQHF. The DNA of the CDR3 is TGTGCCAGTAGCCTAGGGGGGGACAACCCGCCCCAGCATTTT.

The CDR3 loop is CASSPSISGGELFF. CDR3 sequence (DNA): TGTGCCAGCTCACCATCGATAAGCGGCGGGGAGCTGTTTTTT. V usage is TRBV18 and J usage is TRBJ2-2; D perhaps matches TRBD2 (5 bases). Looked up from germline, CDR1 is KGHSH and CDR2 is LQKENI. This CDR3 has 14 residues. Between the trimmed V and J ends, which lost 2 bases and 7 bases, there was a span of 11 bases.

In this sample, this clone turned up once. J is TRBJ2-7 and V is TRBV27; 9 bases are a match to TRBD1. Unmatched junction bases numbered 5, after V lost 7 bases and J lost 1 base. This CDR3 has 14 amino acids. Germline-derived CDR1 and CDR2 are MNHEY and SMNVEV (reference sequence). The CDR3: CASKPTGGSYEQYF. For the CDR3, the DNA is TGTGCCAGCAAACCGACAGGGGGATCCTACGAGCAGTACTTC.

The chain is built from TRBV11-3 and TRBJ2-7, with 7 bases identical to TRBD1. CDR1 is SGHNT and CDR2 is YENEEA in the germline V gene. V lost 5 bases to trimming and J lost 7 bases; unmatched junction nucleotides: 8. The CDR3 contains 13 residues. The chain's CDR3 is CASSRGPDREQYF. The CDR3 DNA follows: TGTGCCAGCAGCCGAGGCCCGGACAGGGAGCAGTACTTC.

A few counts support this clone. J is TRBJ1-1 and V is TRBV10-2; TRBD1 is a possible D gene (6 bases). The CDR3 extends over 15 amino acids. With 6 bases removed from V and 0 bases from J, the gap between germline ends came to 14 bases. CDR1 and CDR2 (germline): WSHSY, SAAADI. CDR3 amino acids: CASRDRGGMNTEAFF. In nucleotides, the CDR3 is TGCGCCAGCAGGGATCGCGGGGGCATGAACACTGAAGCTTTCTTT.

The chain combines TRBV2 with TRBJ1-4, with D perhaps matching TRBD1 (6 bases). V lost 6 bases and J 5 bases, leaving 13 bases between the germline ends. The CDR3 is 14 amino acids. Germline assignment: CDR1 SNHLY and CDR2 FYNNEI. In DNA, the CDR3 is TGTGCCAGCAGGGAAACAGGGACGAATGAAAAACTGTTTTTT. The encoded protein is CASRETGTNEKLFF.

The chain recombines TRBV15 with TRBJ2-7; TRBD1 agrees at 8 bases. The germline V gene encodes CDR1 LNHNV and CDR2 YYDKDF (reference sequence). This CDR3 contains 16 residues. V shed 5 bases, J shed 2 bases, and the junction held 11 bases outside the gene matches. CDR3 amino acids: CATSGRQGRLAYEQYF. The CDR3, as DNA: TGTGCCACCAGCGGCAGACAGGGGCGCCTAGCCTACGAGCAGTACTTC.

V gene TRBV28 combines with J gene TRBJ2-1, with TRBD2 matching 12 bases. J was trimmed by 7 bases and V by 8 bases; bases with no gene match: 6. CDR1 is MDHEN and CDR2 is SYDVKM in the germline V gene. The CDR3 has 14 amino acids. CDR3 nucleotide sequence: TGTGCCAGCCAGACTAGCGGGAGAACGAATGAGCAGTTCTTC. It specifies CASQTSGRTNEQFF. Supplemented by reference TRBV28 and TRBJ2-1, the full variable domain reads DVKVTQSSRYLVKRTGEKVFLECVQDMDHENMFWYRQDPGLGLRLIYFSYDVKMKEKGDIPEGYSVSREKKERFSLILESASTNQTSMYLCASQTSGRTNEQFFGPGTRLTVL.

The V and J genes are TRBV30 and TRBJ1-1; possible D gene TRBD1, 6 bases. Germline V CDR1 and CDR2: GTSNPN, SVGIG (reference sequence). The CDR3 is 13 residues long. V shed 3 bases and J shed 1 base, with 9 bases lying between them. CDR3 region: CAWSGQWNTEAFF. In DNA, the CDR3 is TGTGCCTGGAGCGGACAGTGGAACACTGAAGCTTTCTTT.